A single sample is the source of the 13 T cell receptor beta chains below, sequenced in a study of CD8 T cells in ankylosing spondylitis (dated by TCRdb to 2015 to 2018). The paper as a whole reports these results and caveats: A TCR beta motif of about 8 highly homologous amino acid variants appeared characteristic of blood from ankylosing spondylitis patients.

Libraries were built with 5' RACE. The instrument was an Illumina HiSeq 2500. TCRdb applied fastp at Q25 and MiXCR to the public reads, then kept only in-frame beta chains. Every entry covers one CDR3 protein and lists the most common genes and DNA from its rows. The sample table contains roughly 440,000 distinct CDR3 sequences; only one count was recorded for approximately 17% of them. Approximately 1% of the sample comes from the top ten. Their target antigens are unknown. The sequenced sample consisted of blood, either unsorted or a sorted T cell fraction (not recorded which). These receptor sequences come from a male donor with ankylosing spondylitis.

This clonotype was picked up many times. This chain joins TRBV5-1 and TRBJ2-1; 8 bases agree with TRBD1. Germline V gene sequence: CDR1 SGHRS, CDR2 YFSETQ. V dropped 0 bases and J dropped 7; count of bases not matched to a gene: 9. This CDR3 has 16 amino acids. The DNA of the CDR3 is TGCGCCAGCAGCTTGGAAACAGGGGGGTTAGTGAATGAGCAGTTCTTC. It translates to CASSLETGGLVNEQFF.

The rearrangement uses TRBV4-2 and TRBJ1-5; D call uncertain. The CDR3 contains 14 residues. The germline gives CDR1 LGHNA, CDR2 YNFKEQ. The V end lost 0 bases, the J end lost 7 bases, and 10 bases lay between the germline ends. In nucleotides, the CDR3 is TGTGCCAGCAGCCAAGATTTCGGGAAGCAGCCCCAGCATTTT. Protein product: CASSQDFGKQPQHF.

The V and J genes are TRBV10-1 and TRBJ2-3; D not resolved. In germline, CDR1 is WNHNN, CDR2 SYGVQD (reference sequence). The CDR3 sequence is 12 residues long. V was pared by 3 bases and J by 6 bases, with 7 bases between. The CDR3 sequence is CASSDFGDTQYF. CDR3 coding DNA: TGCGCCAGCAGTGACTTCGGGGATACGCAGTATTTT.

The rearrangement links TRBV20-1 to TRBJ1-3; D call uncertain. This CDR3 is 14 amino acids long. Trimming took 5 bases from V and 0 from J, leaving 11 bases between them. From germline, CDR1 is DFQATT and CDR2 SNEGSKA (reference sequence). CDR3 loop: CSAASPNSGNTIYF. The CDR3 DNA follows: TGCAGTGCTGCTTCTCCCAACTCTGGAAACACCATATATTTT.

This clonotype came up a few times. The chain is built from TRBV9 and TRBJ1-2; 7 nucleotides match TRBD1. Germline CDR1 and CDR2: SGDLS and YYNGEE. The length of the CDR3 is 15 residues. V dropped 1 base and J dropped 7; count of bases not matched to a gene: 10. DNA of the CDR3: TGTGCCAGCAGCGTAACCTTCGGGCAGGGGGGTGGCTACACCTTC. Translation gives CASSVTFGQGGGYTF.

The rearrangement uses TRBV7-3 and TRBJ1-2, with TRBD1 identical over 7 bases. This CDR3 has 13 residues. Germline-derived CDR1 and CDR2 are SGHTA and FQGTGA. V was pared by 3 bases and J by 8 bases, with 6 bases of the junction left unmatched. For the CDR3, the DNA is TGTGCCAGCAGCTTCGAAGGGGGCCAAGGCTACACCTTC. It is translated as CASSFEGGQGYTF.

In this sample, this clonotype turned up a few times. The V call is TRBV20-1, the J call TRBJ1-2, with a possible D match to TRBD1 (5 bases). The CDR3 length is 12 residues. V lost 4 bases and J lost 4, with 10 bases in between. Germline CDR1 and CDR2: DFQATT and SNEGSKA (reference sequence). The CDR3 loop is CSANRGSYGYTF. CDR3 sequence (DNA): TGCAGTGCTAACCGGGGGTCCTATGGCTACACCTTC.

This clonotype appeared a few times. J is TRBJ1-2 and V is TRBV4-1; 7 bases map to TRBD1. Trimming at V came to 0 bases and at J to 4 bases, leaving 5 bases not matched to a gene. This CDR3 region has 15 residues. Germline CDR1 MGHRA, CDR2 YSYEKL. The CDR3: CASSQDSTGIYGYTF. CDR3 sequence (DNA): TGCGCCAGCAGCCAAGATTCGACAGGGATCTATGGCTACACCTTC.

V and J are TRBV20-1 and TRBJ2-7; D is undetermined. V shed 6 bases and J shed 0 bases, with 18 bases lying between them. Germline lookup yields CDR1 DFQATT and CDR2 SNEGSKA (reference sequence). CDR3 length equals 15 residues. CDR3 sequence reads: CSAERSPTSSYEQYF. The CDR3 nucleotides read TGCAGTGCCGAGAGGTCCCCGACCAGCTCCTACGAGCAGTACTTC.

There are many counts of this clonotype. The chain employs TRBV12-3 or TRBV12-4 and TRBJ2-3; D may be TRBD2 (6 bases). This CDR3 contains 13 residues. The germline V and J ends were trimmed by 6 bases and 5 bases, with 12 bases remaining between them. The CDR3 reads CASSPGVIDTQYF. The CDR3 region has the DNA TGTGCCAGCAGCCCGGGGGTTATAGATACGCAGTATTTT.

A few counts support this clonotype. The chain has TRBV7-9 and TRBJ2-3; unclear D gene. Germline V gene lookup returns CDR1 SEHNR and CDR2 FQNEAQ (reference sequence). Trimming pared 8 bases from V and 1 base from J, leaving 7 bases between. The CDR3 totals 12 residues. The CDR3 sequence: CASGPRTDTQYF. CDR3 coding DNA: TGTGCCAGCGGGCCTCGCACAGATACGCAGTATTTT.

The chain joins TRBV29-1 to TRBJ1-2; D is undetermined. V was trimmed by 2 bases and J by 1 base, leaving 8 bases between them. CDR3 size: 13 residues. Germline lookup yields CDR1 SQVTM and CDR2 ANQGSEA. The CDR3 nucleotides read TGCAGCGTTGAATTTTGGAATAACTATGGCTACACCTTC. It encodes CSVEFWNNYGYTF.

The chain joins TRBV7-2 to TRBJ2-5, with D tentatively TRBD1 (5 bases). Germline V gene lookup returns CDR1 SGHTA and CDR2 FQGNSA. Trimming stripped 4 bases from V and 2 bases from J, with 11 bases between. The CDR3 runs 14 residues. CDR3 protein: CASSYTPGQETQYF. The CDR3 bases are TGTGCCAGCAGCTACACCCCAGGGCAAGAGACCCAGTACTTC.